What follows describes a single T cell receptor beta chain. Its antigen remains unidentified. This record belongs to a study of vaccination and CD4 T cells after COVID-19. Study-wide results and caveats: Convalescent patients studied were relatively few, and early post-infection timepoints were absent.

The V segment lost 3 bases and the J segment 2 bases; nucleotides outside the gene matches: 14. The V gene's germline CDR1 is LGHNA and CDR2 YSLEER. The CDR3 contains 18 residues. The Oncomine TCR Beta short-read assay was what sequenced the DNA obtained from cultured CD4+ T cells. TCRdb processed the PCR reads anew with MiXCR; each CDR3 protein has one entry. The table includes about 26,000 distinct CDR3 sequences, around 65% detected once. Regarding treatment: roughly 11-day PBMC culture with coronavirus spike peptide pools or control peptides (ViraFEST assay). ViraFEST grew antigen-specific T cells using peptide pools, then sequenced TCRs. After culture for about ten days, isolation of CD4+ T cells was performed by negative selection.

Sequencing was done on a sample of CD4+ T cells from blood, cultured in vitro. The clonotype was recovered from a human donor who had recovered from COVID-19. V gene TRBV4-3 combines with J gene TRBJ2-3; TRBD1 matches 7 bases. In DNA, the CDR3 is TGCGCCAGCAGCCATCGCCCTGTGACAGGGCACTACACAGATACGCAGTATTTT. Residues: CASSHRPVTGHYTDTQYF.